These T cell receptor beta chains were read from a single sample in a study of cytomegalovirus exposure and HLA in healthy donors. The method was immunoSEQ multiplex PCR; TCRdb's version includes in-frame clones alone and lacks a portion of them. The sample includes about 78,000 clones, 80% of them seen just once. Sequenced: PBMCs. These receptors all stem from a woman in her fifties or sixties in good health and CMV-seropositive. The CDR3 runs from the conserved cysteine through the conserved F or W. Each record gives: J gene, clone size, D gene, V gene, CDR3 DNA, CDR3 protein. D genes are given only for firm matches. Expanded clones get a size class; other rows say once, few or many, or leave the size out.

TRBJ2-5	.	.	TRBV18	TGTGCCAGCTCACCACAACTACAGAATCCGGGGGAGACCCAGTACTTC	CASSPQLQNPGETQYF
TRBJ2-3	.	.	TRBV5-1	TGCGCCAGCAGCCCCAGAACGGACGGGATTACGCAGTATTTT	CASSPRTDGITQYF
TRBJ1-5	.	TRBD1	TRBV6-6	TGTGCCAGCAGGAGCATGGGACAGGGGGGCAATCAGCCCCAGCATTTT	CASRSMGQGGNQPQHF
TRBJ2-5	.	TRBD2	TRBV11-2	TGTGCCAGCAGCATCATTCTAGCGGGGGGGCCAGAGACCCAGTACTTC	CASSIILAGGPETQYF
TRBJ1-1	.	TRBD1	TRBV7-3	TGTGCCAGCAGCCAACAGGGGGCAGGGACTGAAGCTTTCTTT	CASSQQGAGTEAFF
TRBJ1-1	.	TRBD1	TRBV29-1	TGCAGCGGGGGGACAGGGGGCGGAGGGGCTTTCTTT	CSGGTGGGGAFF
TRBJ1-1	few	TRBD1	TRBV5-4	TGTGCCAGCAGCTTGTTGACAGGGGGCGCCCAGGAAGCTTTCTTT	CASSLLTGGAQEAFF
TRBJ1-2	once	TRBD1	TRBV9	TGTGCCAGCAGCGTTGGGACAGATTATGGCTACACCTTC	CASSVGTDYGYTF
TRBJ2-3	.	.	TRBV7-9	TGTGCCAGCAGCCCCCGACAAGACACAGATACGCAGTATTTT	CASSPRQDTDTQYF
TRBJ2-7	.	TRBD1	TRBV28	TGTGCCAGCAGTATGGGAGACAGGGTGATTAGCGAGCAGTACTTC	CASSMGDRVISEQYF
TRBJ1-6	.	TRBD1	TRBV19	TGTGCCACCGGACAGGGGGCTAGGCCCCTCCACTTT	CATGQGARPLHF
TRBJ2-5	few	TRBD2	TRBV9	TGTGCCAGCAGCGTTTCTAGCGGGAGGGCCCAAGAGACCCAGTACTTC	CASSVSSGRAQETQYF
TRBJ1-1	.	.	TRBV27	TGTGCCAGCACCGACACCATGAACACTGAAGCTTTCTTT	CASTDTMNTEAFF
TRBJ2-5	once	.	TRBV5-4	TGTGCCAGCTTGGGCCCCGGGACTTTGGGCGCCGAGACCCAGTACTTC	CASLGPGTLGAETQYF
TRBJ1-1	.	.	TRBV7-6	TGTGCCAGCAGCCTAGGCGGGATCCTCGACACTGAAGCTTTCTTT	CASSLGGILDTEAFF
TRBJ2-4	.	TRBD1	TRBV28	TGTGCCAGCACCCCGGGACAGGGGAGCAAAAACATTCAGTACTTC	CASTPGQGSKNIQYF
TRBJ2-3	.	TRBD2	TRBV5-1	TGCGCCAGCAGCCCCGGGACTAGCGGAACAGATACGCAGTATTTT	CASSPGTSGTDTQYF
TRBJ1-4	.	.	TRBV30	TGTGCCTGGACCGGGATTCTTAATGAAAAACTGTTTTTT	CAWTGILNEKLFF
TRBJ2-1	.	TRBD2	TRBV6-1	TGTGCCAGCAGTGAAGAGGACGGGGGGGGCTACAATGAGCAGTTCTTC	CASSEEDGGGYNEQFF
TRBJ1-5	.	.	TRBV19	TGTGCCAGTAGTTCTGTCAGGGGAATCAACCAGCCCCAGCATTTT	CASSSVRGINQPQHF